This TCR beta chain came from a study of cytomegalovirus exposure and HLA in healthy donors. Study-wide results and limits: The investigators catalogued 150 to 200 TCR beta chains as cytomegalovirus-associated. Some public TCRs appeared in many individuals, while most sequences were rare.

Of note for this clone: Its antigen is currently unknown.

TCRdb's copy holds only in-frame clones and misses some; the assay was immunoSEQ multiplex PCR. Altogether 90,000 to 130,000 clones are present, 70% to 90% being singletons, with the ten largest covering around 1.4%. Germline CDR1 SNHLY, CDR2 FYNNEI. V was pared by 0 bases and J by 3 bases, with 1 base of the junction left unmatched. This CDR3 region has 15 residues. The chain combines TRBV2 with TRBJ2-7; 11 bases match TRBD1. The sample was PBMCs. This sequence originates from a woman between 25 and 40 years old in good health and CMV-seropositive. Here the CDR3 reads CASSEAGTGGYEQYF. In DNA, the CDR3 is TGTGCCAGCAGTGAAGCCGGGACAGGGGGCTACGAGCAGTACTTC.